This paragraph covers one T cell receptor (beta chain) sequence. V lost 1 base to trimming and J lost 2 bases, with 7 bases between them. Germline V gene lookup returns CDR1 SGHVS and CDR2 FQNEAQ. The CDR3 covers 14 residues. The data originate from a study of CD8 T cells in ankylosing spondylitis. TCRdb itself ran the 5' RACE reads through MiXCR, one entry per CDR3 protein. The data contain tens of thousands of distinct CDR3 sequences, approximately 5% of them singletons. This TCR came from a male donor with ankylosing spondylitis or in good health (not recorded which). Sequencing was done on a sample of blood, either unsorted or a sorted T cell fraction (not recorded which). The V gene is TRBV7-8, the J gene TRBJ2-3, with D possibly matching TRBD1 (5 bases). The CDR3: CASSLETATDTQYF. CDR3 DNA sequence: TGTGCCAGCAGCTTAGAGACAGCCACAGATACGCAGTATTTT.